Shown below are 21 T cell receptor beta chains from a single sample sequenced in a study of blood T cell repertoires in COVID-19. Clones were sequenced by immunoSEQ multiplex PCR, and TCRdb holds only the in-frame ones, with some missing. The repertoire holds over 55,000 clones, with about 88% as singletons. Sequenced input: peripheral blood. The source is a human donor in a cohort sampled during active COVID-19.

This rearrangement joins TRBV2 to TRBJ2-7, with D possibly matching TRBD2 (6 bases). The CDR3 sequence is 14 residues long. V was pared by 7 bases and J by 2 bases, with 15 bases between. The germline V gene has CDR1 SNHLY and CDR2 FYNNEI. The CDR3 sequence is CASNGGTFPYEQYF. In DNA, the CDR3 is TGTGCCAGCAATGGGGGGACGTTCCCCTACGAGCAGTACTTC.

This chain joins TRBV5-1 and TRBJ2-1; D might be TRBD2 (6 bases). Germline V gives CDR1 SGHRS, CDR2 YFSETQ. The CDR3 is 16 residues long. Trimming cost V 3 bases and J 1 base, with 14 bases left between them. The CDR3 here is CASSWGDSKSYNEQFF. The CDR3 DNA reads as TGCGCCAGCAGCTGGGGGGACTCCAAGTCCTACAATGAGCAGTTCTTC. The full variable domain, rest sourced from reference TRBV5-1 and TRBJ2-1, is KAGVTQTPRYLIKTRGQQVTLSCSPISGHRSVSWYQQTPGQGLQFLFEYFSETQRNKGNFPGRFSGRQFSNSRSEMNVSTLELGDSALYLCASSWGDSKSYNEQFFGPGTRLTVL.

This sequence joins TRBV4-3 and TRBJ1-2, with 8 bases identical to TRBD1. Looked up from germline, CDR1 is LGHNA and CDR2 is YSLEER. This CDR3 contains 15 residues. With 4 bases clipped from V and 7 bases from J, the junction kept 11 bases outside the gene matches. In nucleotides, the CDR3 is TGCGCCAGCAGCCGTTTGGACAGGGAAGCGTCTGGCTACACCTTC. Translating gives CASSRLDREASGYTF.

The J gene is TRBJ2-1, the V gene TRBV7-2, with 7 bases that match TRBD2. V shed 4 bases, J shed 3 bases, and the junction held 3 bases outside the gene matches. This CDR3 region has 14 residues. Germline V CDR1 and CDR2: SGHTA, FQGNSA. CDR3 region: CASSSGGVYNEQFF. CDR3 sequence (DNA): TGTGCCAGCAGCTCGGGGGGAGTCTACAATGAGCAGTTCTTC.

The V call is TRBV5-1, the J call TRBJ2-1; possibly TRBD1 for D (6 bases). This CDR3 region has 14 residues. The germline V gene has CDR1 SGHRS and CDR2 YFSETQ. V was cut by 0 bases and J by 5 bases, with 9 bases left in between. CDR3 residues: CASSLGQENNEQFF. As DNA, the CDR3 is TGCGCCAGCAGCTTGGGACAGGAAAACAATGAGCAGTTCTTC.

The chain links TRBV6-5 to TRBJ1-2, with 7 bases that match TRBD1. Germline lookup yields CDR1 MNHEY and CDR2 SVGAGI. Germline trimming cut 5 bases from V and 2 bases from J; bases unmatched to any gene: 2. The CDR3 has 13 residues. The chain's CDR3 is CASSRQGNYGYTF. In DNA form, the CDR3 reads TGTGCCAGCAGTAGACAGGGCAACTATGGCTACACCTTC.

This chain's CDR3 is CASSEIGTSTGETQYF. The CDR3 DNA reads as TGTGCCAGCAGTGAAATCGGGACATCCACCGGGGAGACCCAGTACTTC. This chain links TRBV2 with TRBJ2-5; D may be TRBD1 (6 bases). Germline values: CDR1 SNHLY, CDR2 FYNNEI. V was clipped by 2 bases and J by 5 bases, with 18 bases between them. This CDR3 contains 16 residues.

The chain recombines TRBV2 with TRBJ1-5; D is ambiguous. CDR1 is SNHLY and CDR2 is FYNNEI in the germline V gene. The CDR3 is 15 residues long. Trimming stripped 1 base from V and 6 bases from J, with 13 bases between. Here the CDR3 reads CASSEEEGLGQPQHF. The CDR3 coding sequence is TGTGCCAGCAGTGAAGAAGAGGGCTTGGGTCAGCCCCAGCATTTT.

This rearrangement joins TRBV5-6 to TRBJ2-1; 8 nucleotides match TRBD1. CDR3 length equals 15 residues. V was clipped by 3 bases and J by 6 bases; unmatched bases: 8. The germline V gene has CDR1 SGHDT and CDR2 YYEEEE. CDR3 nucleotide sequence: TGTGCCAGCAGCTCAGGACAGGGAAGGGCCAATGAGCAGTTCTTC. It is translated as CASSSGQGRANEQFF.

The CDR3 loop reads CASSHRDRGYEQYF. CDR3 nucleotides: TGTGCCAGCAGCCACCGGGACAGGGGTTACGAGCAGTACTTC. The J gene is TRBJ2-7, the V gene TRBV27, with 10 bases lining up with TRBD1. J was trimmed by 4 bases and V by 6 bases; bases with no gene match: 6. The CDR3 loop spans 14 amino acids. Germline CDR1 is MNHEY and CDR2 is SMNVEV (reference sequence).

The chain joins TRBV10-3 to TRBJ2-3; 10 bases align to TRBD2. Trimming cost V 5 bases and J 2 bases; bases outside gene matches: 4. This CDR3 has 15 residues. In germline, CDR1 is ENHRY, CDR2 SYGVKD. CDR3 region: CAISRLAGSTDTQYF. The CDR3 DNA follows: TGTGCCATCAGTCGACTAGCGGGCTCCACAGATACGCAGTATTTT.

Written as DNA, the CDR3 is TGTGCCAGCAGCCACGTGGGGGCGTGGGACACTGAAGCTTTCTTT. This codes for CASSHVGAWDTEAFF. The rearrangement joins TRBV9 to TRBJ1-1; D is possibly TRBD1 (6 bases). The CDR3 covers 15 residues. V lost 4 bases to trimming and J lost 3 bases, with 16 bases between them. CDR1 and CDR2 from the germline V gene are SGDLS and YYNGEE. Variable domain in full (rest from reference TRBV9 and TRBJ1-1): DSGVTQTPKHLITATGQRVTLRCSPRSGDLSVYWYQQSLDQGLQFLIQYYNGEERAKGNILERFSAQQFPDLHSELNLSSLELGDSALYFCASSHVGAWDTEAFFGQGTRLTVV.

V gene TRBV19 combines with J gene TRBJ2-7; the D gene is possibly TRBD2 (5 bases). V was clipped by 4 bases and J by 0 bases, with 7 bases between them. There are 13 residues in the CDR3. Germline assignment: CDR1 LNHDA and CDR2 SQIVND (reference sequence). The CDR3 DNA is TGTGCCAGTAGTAGGACTCCCTCCTACGAGCAGTACTTC. Encoded protein: CASSRTPSYEQYF.

This chain uses TRBV12-3 or TRBV12-4 with TRBJ1-1; D remains ambiguous. The CDR3 has 12 amino acids. Trimming cost V 5 bases and J 8 bases, with 12 bases left between them. This chain's CDR3 is CASSPTTGEAFF. The DNA of the CDR3 is TGTGCCAGCAGTCCTACGACGGGAGAAGCTTTCTTT.

V and J are TRBV6-5 and TRBJ2-2; TRBD1 matches at 7 bases. With V trimmed by 7 bases and J by 0 bases, 5 bases remained unmatched. The CDR3 consists of 15 residues. From germline, CDR1 is MNHEY and CDR2 SVGAGI. The CDR3, as DNA: TGTGCCAGCATCCCGGACAGGACGAACACCGGGGAGCTGTTTTTT. Translation gives CASIPDRTNTGELFF.

This clone has more than one count but fewer than ten. The rearrangement links TRBV5-1 to TRBJ2-7; D uncertain. CDR3 size: 15 residues. CDR1 is SGHRS, CDR2 YFSETQ, per germline. The ends were cut back, 0 bases at V and 0 bases at J, with 10 bases in the middle. CDR3 in DNA: TGCGCCAGCAGCTTGGCCACAGCAAACTCCTACGAGCAGTACTTC. Its translation: CASSLATANSYEQYF.

The chain is built from TRBV6-5 and TRBJ1-3, with 7 bases that match TRBD1. The V gene end was trimmed by 6 bases and the J gene end by 1 base; junction bases not matched to a gene: 3. Germline V gene data show CDR1 as MNHEY and CDR2 as SVGAGI. The CDR3 is made up of 14 amino acids. The CDR3 sequence: CASRKTGSGNTIYF. In nucleotides, the CDR3 is TGTGCCAGCAGGAAGACAGGGTCTGGAAACACCATATATTTT.

Written as DNA, the CDR3 is TGTGCCAGTAGTGCCATCGACACAGGGGTGAATCAGCCCCAGCATTTT. As protein: CASSAIDTGVNQPQHF. The chain uses TRBV19 and TRBJ1-5; 7 bases are a match to TRBD1. V gave up 5 bases and J gave up 4 bases; unmatched junction bases: 11. The length of the CDR3 is 16 residues. Looked up from germline, CDR1 is LNHDA and CDR2 is SQIVND (reference sequence).

V and J are TRBV14 and TRBJ2-3; the D is unclear. Trimming removed 4 bases from V and 2 bases from J, with 10 bases in between. The germline CDR1 and CDR2 sequences are SGHDN and FVKESK. This CDR3 is built from 14 residues. The CDR3 spells CASSPYSYTDTQYF. In DNA, the CDR3 is TGTGCCAGCAGCCCTTACTCGTACACAGATACGCAGTATTTT. The whole variable domain, filled in from reference TRBV14 and TRBJ2-3, reads EAGVTQFPSHSVIEKGQTVTLRCDPISGHDNLYWYRRVMGKEIKFLLHFVKESKQDESGMPNNRFLAERTGGTYSTLKVQPAELEDSGVYFCASSPYSYTDTQYFGPGTRLTVL.

The CDR3 sequence is CASSPRTSASGAQYF. The CDR3 DNA follows: TGTGCCAGCAGCCCCCGGACTAGCGCATCAGGGGCCCAGTACTTC. The rearrangement joins TRBV3-1 (or the pseudogene TRBV3-2) to TRBJ2-5; 9 nucleotides line up with TRBD2. The germline V gene has CDR1 LGHDT and CDR2 YNNKEL (reference sequence). CDR3 length: 15 residues. After removal of 4 bases from V and 9 bases from J, the junction contained 12 bases not matched to a gene.

This chain joins TRBV28 and TRBJ1-6; D gene unclear. Germline CDR1 reads MDHEN; CDR2 reads SYDVKM. Trimming pared 5 bases from V and 11 bases from J, leaving 10 bases between. The CDR3 consists of 12 residues. DNA for the CDR3: TGTGCCAGCAGTGTCGCGTTGCCACCCCTCCACTTT. Encoded protein: CASSVALPPLHF.